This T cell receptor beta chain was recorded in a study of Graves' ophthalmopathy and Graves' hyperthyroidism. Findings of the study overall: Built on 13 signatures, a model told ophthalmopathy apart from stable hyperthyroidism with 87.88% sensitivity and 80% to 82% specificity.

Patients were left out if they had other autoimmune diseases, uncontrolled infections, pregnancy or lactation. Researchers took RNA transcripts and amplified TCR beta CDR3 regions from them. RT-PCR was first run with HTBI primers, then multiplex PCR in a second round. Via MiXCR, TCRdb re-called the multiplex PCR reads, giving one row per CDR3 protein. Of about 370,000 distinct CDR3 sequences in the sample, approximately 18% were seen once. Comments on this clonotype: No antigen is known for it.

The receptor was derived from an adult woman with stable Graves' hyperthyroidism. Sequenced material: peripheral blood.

For the CDR3, the DNA is TGTGCCAGCAGCAATGGAAACGGGCCCCCCTACGAGCAGTACTTC. It codes for CASSNGNGPPYEQYF. This rearrangement joins TRBV13 to TRBJ2-7; no clear D gene. This CDR3 is built from 15 residues. Germline V gives CDR1 PRHDT, CDR2 FYEKMQ (reference sequence). V was cut by 5 bases and J by 2 bases, with 16 bases left in between. The full variable domain, its missing parts supplied by reference TRBV13 and TRBJ2-7, is AAGVIQSPRHLIKEKRETATLKCYPIPRHDTVYWYQQGPGQDPQFLISFYEKMQSDKGSIPDRFSAQQFSDYHSELNMSSLELGDSALYFCASSNGNGPPYEQYFGPGTRLTVT.